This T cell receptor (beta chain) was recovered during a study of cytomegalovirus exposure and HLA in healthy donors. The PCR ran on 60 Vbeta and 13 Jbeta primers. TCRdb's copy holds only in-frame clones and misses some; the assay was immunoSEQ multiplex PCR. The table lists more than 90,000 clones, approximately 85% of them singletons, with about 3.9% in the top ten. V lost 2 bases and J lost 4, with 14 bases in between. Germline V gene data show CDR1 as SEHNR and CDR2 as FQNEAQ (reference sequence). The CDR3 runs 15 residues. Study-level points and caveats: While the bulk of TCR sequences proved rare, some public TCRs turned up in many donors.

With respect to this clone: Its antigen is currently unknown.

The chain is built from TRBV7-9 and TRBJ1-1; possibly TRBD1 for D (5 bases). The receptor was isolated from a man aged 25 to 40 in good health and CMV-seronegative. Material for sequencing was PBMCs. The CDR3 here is CASSLPSGYGTEAFF. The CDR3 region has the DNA TGTGCCAGCAGCTTACCTTCAGGGTACGGCACTGAAGCTTTCTTT.